Listed here are 21 T cell receptor beta chains from one sample, sequenced in a study of T cell responses to AZD1222 COVID-19 vaccine. Only in-frame clones appear in the TCRdb table, and some are missing; sequencing was by immunoSEQ multiplex PCR. The repertoire holds some 110,000 clones, more than 75% seen once, with less than 4% in the top ten. The source was peripheral blood, collected 28 days after the second AZD1222 dose. The receptors stem from an adult who received the AZD1222 COVID-19 vaccine.

The chain combines TRBV19 with TRBJ1-2; D unresolved. The CDR3 is 18 amino acids. Germline CDR1 reads LNHDA; CDR2 reads SQIVND (reference sequence). Trimming pared 5 bases from V and 0 bases from J, leaving 22 bases between. Here the CDR3 reads CASSSETFQEIANYGYTF. In nucleotides, the CDR3 is TGTGCCAGTAGTTCCGAGACCTTCCAAGAAATCGCTAACTATGGCTACACCTTC. Supplemented by reference TRBV19 and TRBJ1-2, the full variable domain reads DGGITQSPKYLFRKEGQNVTLSCEQNLNHDAMYWYRQDPGQGLRLIYYSQIVNDFQKGDIAEGYSVSREKKESFPLTVTSAQKNPTAFYLCASSSETFQEIANYGYTFGSGTRLTVV.

The rearrangement joins TRBV28 to TRBJ2-7, with TRBD1 as a possible D gene (6 bases). Trimming took off 5 bases at V and 3 bases at J, with 11 bases between the two ends. The CDR3 consists of 13 residues. The V gene's germline CDR1 is MDHEN and CDR2 SYDVKM. The CDR3 DNA sequence: TGTGCCAGCAGTCCGGACAGTTACTACGAGCAGTACTTC. It specifies CASSPDSYYEQYF.

The genes are TRBV5-6 and TRBJ2-1; D is perhaps TRBD1 or TRBD2 (5 bases each). The V gene's germline CDR1 is SGHDT and CDR2 YYEEEE. The CDR3 is 14 residues long. Trimming left V 6 bases short and J 8 bases short, with 18 bases between. The DNA of the CDR3 is TGTGCCAGCACGAAAGAGGGGTACGACCATGAGCAGTTCTTC. Its translation: CASTKEGYDHEQFF.

V gene TRBV19 combines with J gene TRBJ2-4; no definite D call. The CDR3 spans 13 residues. Deletions cut 9 bases from V and 2 bases from J, with 11 bases between. CDR1 and CDR2 (germline): LNHDA, SQIVND (reference sequence). CDR3 coding DNA: TGTGCCAGCTCCCTGGGTACCAAAAACATTCAGTACTTC. Translated, it gives CASSLGTKNIQYF.

This sequence joins TRBV4-3 and TRBJ2-7; D is unclear. The V and J ends lost 1 base and 0 bases respectively, with 4 bases between them. Germline CDR1 reads LGHNA; CDR2 reads YSLEER. CDR3 length: 13 residues. This chain's CDR3 is CASSQVGSYEQYF. In DNA form, the CDR3 reads TGCGCCAGCAGCCAAGTAGGCTCCTACGAGCAGTACTTC.

This rearrangement joins TRBV6-1 to TRBJ1-5, with D perhaps TRBD1 (6 bases). There are 16 residues in the CDR3. Trimming stripped 3 bases from V and 2 bases from J, with 14 bases between. CDR1 is MNHNS, CDR2 SASEGT, per germline. CDR3 DNA sequence: TGTGCCAGCAGTGACAAGACAGGCCTAGGCAATCAGCCCCAGCATTTT. This codes for CASSDKTGLGNQPQHF.

The V call is TRBV28, the J call TRBJ1-3; D is undetermined. Germline CDR1 MDHEN, CDR2 SYDVKM. There are 16 residues in the CDR3. V lost 2 bases to trimming and J lost 2 bases, with 13 bases between them. The CDR3: CASSLVSPLTGNTIYF. CDR3 DNA sequence: TGTGCCAGCAGTTTAGTAAGCCCATTAACTGGAAACACCATATATTTT. Full variable domain (outside the CDR3, taken from reference TRBV28 and TRBJ1-3): DVKVTQSSRYLVKRTGEKVFLECVQDMDHENMFWYRQDPGLGLRLIYFSYDVKMKEKGDIPEGYSVSREKKERFSLILESASTNQTSMYLCASSLVSPLTGNTIYFGEGSWLTVV.

The chain joins TRBV4-3 to TRBJ1-1, with TRBD1 matching over 7 bases. J lost 1 base, V lost 0 bases, and 2 bases had no gene match. Germline V gives CDR1 LGHNA, CDR2 YSLEER. This CDR3 comprises 15 residues. The CDR3 loop is CASSQDDRANTEAFF. The CDR3 bases are TGCGCCAGCAGCCAAGATGACAGGGCGAACACTGAAGCTTTCTTT.

The gene calls are TRBV5-1 and TRBJ1-1, with unresolved D. CDR3 size: 13 residues. Germline CDR1 SGHRS, CDR2 YFSETQ. The germline V and J ends were trimmed by 0 bases and 7 bases, with 10 bases remaining between them. The CDR3, as DNA: TGCGCCAGCAGCTTGGAAGGGATGGGTGAAGCTTTCTTT. Translated, it gives CASSLEGMGEAFF.

The chain is built from TRBV19 and TRBJ1-5, with D perhaps TRBD1 (5 bases). CDR3 length: 13 amino acids. The germline gives CDR1 LNHDA, CDR2 SQIVND (reference sequence). The V and J ends lost 5 bases and 13 bases respectively, with 18 bases between them. The CDR3 spells CASSFTGTLLQHF. In nucleotides, the CDR3 is TGTGCCAGTAGTTTCACCGGGACGCTGCTTCAGCATTTT.

This rearrangement joins TRBV19 to TRBJ2-3, with D tentatively TRBD2 (6 bases). The length of the CDR3 is 16 residues. Germline CDR1 is LNHDA and CDR2 is SQIVND (reference sequence). The germline V and J ends were trimmed by 5 bases and 0 bases, with 15 bases remaining between them. The CDR3 loop is CASSYGAGTSTDTQYF. As DNA, the CDR3 is TGTGCCAGTAGTTATGGGGCCGGGACTAGCACAGATACGCAGTATTTT.

The rearrangement uses TRBV29-1 and TRBJ2-5, with TRBD2 matching 12 bases. CDR1 SQVTM and CDR2 ANQGSEA come from the germline V gene. J lost 4 bases, V lost 7 bases, and 4 bases had no gene match. This CDR3 is built from 13 residues. The CDR3 here is CSGQTSGRETQYF. The CDR3, as DNA: TGCAGCGGCCAGACTAGCGGGAGAGAGACCCAGTACTTC.

This chain uses TRBV11-2 with TRBJ2-4, with no clear D. V was clipped by 0 bases and J by 7 bases, with 7 bases between them. The germline V gene has CDR1 SGHAT and CDR2 FQNNGV. The CDR3 contains 13 residues. CDR3 amino acids: CASSLERTNIQYF. The DNA of the CDR3 is TGTGCCAGCAGCTTAGAACGGACGAACATTCAGTACTTC. The variable domain in full, completed from reference TRBV11-2 and TRBJ2-4, reads EAGVAQSPRYKIIEKRQSVAFWCNPISGHATLYWYQQILGQGPKLLIQFQNNGVVDDSQLPKDRFSAERLKGVDSTLKIQPAKLEDSAVYLCASSLERTNIQYFGAGTRLSVL.

The chain joins TRBV25-1 to TRBJ1-5, with a possible D match to TRBD1 (6 bases). Per the germline V gene, CDR1 is MGHDK and CDR2 is SYGVNS. V shed 1 base and J shed 4 bases, with 14 bases lying between them. The CDR3 has 16 amino acids. The DNA for the CDR3 is TGTGCCAGCAGTGAATGGGGGGGGCAGGGGAATCAGCCCCAGCATTTT. It specifies CASSEWGGQGNQPQHF.

The V call is TRBV19, the J call TRBJ2-7; 10 bases map to TRBD2. Germline loops: CDR1 LNHDA, CDR2 SQIVND (reference sequence). The CDR3 consists of 17 residues. V dropped 3 bases and J dropped 2; count of bases not matched to a gene: 10. CDR3 loop: CASSISAGLARPYEQYF. Written as DNA, the CDR3 is TGTGCCAGTAGTATTTCTGCGGGACTAGCGAGACCCTACGAGCAGTACTTC. The complete variable domain, with remaining parts taken from reference TRBV19 and TRBJ2-7, reads DGGITQSPKYLFRKEGQNVTLSCEQNLNHDAMYWYRQDPGQGLRLIYYSQIVNDFQKGDIAEGYSVSREKKESFPLTVTSAQKNPTAFYLCASSISAGLARPYEQYFGPGTRLTVT.

J is TRBJ2-1 and V is TRBV7-2; TRBD2 is a possible D gene (5 bases). The germline V gene has CDR1 SGHTA and CDR2 FQGNSA. The CDR3 covers 14 residues. Trimming removed 5 bases from V and 4 bases from J, with 12 bases in between. In DNA form, the CDR3 reads TGTGCCAGCAGCCCCGCCTTAGCGTACAATGAGCAGTTCTTC. Encoded protein: CASSPALAYNEQFF.

The chain links TRBV6-2 or TRBV6-3 to TRBJ1-4; D not resolved. Germline assignment: CDR1 MNHEY and CDR2 SVGEGT. The CDR3 is 19 amino acids. The germline V and J ends were trimmed by 0 bases and 6 bases, with 23 bases remaining between them. The DNA of the CDR3 is TGTGCCAGCAGTTACTCGAGGCGTCGTCGTCAGGACGTGGATGAAAAACTGTTTTTT. This translates into CASSYSRRRRQDVDEKLFF.

The chain joins TRBV14 to TRBJ1-1; D gene uncertain. Trimming left V 1 base short and J 9 bases short, with 12 bases between. CDR1 SGHDN and CDR2 FVKESK come from the germline V gene. This CDR3 is built from 13 residues. The CDR3 loop is CASSQVRSVQAFF. CDR3 nucleotide sequence: TGTGCCAGCAGCCAAGTTCGATCGGTACAAGCTTTCTTT.

The V gene is TRBV19, the J gene TRBJ2-7; 10 positions agree with TRBD1. After removal of 2 bases from V and 2 bases from J, the junction contained 3 bases not matched to a gene. Germline V gene sequence: CDR1 LNHDA, CDR2 SQIVND (reference sequence). This CDR3 has 15 amino acids. CDR3 bases: TGTGCCAGTAGTATAAGGGACAGGGGAACCTACGAGCAGTACTTC. Translation: CASSIRDRGTYEQYF.

Ten or more counts support this clone. This same CDR3 is encoded by further DNA sequences in the sample. The V call is TRBV14, the J call TRBJ2-7; D is ambiguous. In germline, CDR1 is SGHDN, CDR2 FVKESK. V lost 1 base to trimming and J lost 4 bases, with 11 bases between them. The CDR3 is 14 amino acids. CDR3 sequence reads: CASSQALWAYEQYF. Written as DNA, the CDR3 is TGTGCCAGCAGCCAAGCCCTGTGGGCTTACGAGCAGTACTTC.

This clone was recorded a few times. The chain has TRBV5-4 and TRBJ1-5; weak D call: TRBD1 (5 bases). The CDR3 has 15 amino acids. V was clipped by 4 bases and J by 7 bases, with 18 bases between them. Germline lookup yields CDR1 SGHNT and CDR2 YYREEE (reference sequence). CDR3 nucleotide sequence: TGTGCCAGCAGCCAGGACCAGGGTAACGGGCAGCCCCAGCATTTT. Translation gives CASSQDQGNGQPQHF.